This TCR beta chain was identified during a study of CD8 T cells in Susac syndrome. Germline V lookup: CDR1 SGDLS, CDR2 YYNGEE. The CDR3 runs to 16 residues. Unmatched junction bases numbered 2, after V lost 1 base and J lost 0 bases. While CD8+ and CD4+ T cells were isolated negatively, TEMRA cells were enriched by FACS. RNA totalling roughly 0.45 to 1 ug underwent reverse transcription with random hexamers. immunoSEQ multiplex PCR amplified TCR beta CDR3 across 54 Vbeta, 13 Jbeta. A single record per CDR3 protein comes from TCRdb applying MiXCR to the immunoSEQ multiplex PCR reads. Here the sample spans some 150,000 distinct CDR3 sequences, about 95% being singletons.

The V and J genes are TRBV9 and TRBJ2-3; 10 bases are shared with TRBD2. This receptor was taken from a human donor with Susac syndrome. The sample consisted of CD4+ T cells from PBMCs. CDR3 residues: CASSVQRGGSTDTQYF. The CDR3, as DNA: TGTGCCAGCAGCGTACAGCGGGGGGGGAGCACAGATACGCAGTATTTT.